The 14 T cell receptor beta chains below all came from one sample that was sequenced in a study of spatial heterogeneity in lung cancer. TCRdb recomputed calls from the 5' RACE reads with MiXCR, one row per CDR3 protein. In the table there are fewer than 20,000 distinct CDR3 sequences, approximately 18% of which are singletons. Specified time point: sample taken at primary tumor resection. Whole RNA was taken from tumor, nontumor lung or frozen PBMC; it was then sequenced unsorted. The source material was PBMCs, sampled at surgery. The receptors stem from a male donor with early-stage non-small cell lung cancer.

The chain links TRBV6-1 to TRBJ2-4; D uncertain. Between the trimmed V and J ends, which lost 2 bases and 2 bases, there was a span of 10 bases. Germline V gives CDR1 MNHNS, CDR2 SASEGT. The CDR3 totals 15 residues. CDR3 loop: CASSEIGSTKNIQYF. CDR3 bases: TGTGCCAGCAGTGAAATAGGGTCTACCAAAAACATTCAGTACTTC.

The chain recombines TRBV12-3 or TRBV12-4 with TRBJ1-2; D is perhaps TRBD1 (6 bases). V gave up 6 bases and J gave up 4 bases, with 18 bases separating them. The CDR3 spans 15 residues. Here the CDR3 reads CASSSPGGLVYGYTF. In nucleotides, the CDR3 is TGTGCCAGCAGCTCCCCCGGGGGCCTCGTCTATGGCTACACCTTC.

This clonotype was found a few times. The V gene is TRBV15, the J gene TRBJ2-1; D is ambiguous. CDR1 is LNHNV, CDR2 YYDKDF, per germline (reference sequence). Trimming shortened V by 6 bases and J by 6 bases, and 12 bases separated the two germline ends. The CDR3 has 13 amino acids. CDR3 bases: TGTGCCACCAGGGGTGACTTCACCAATGAGCAGTTCTTC. Amino acids: CATRGDFTNEQFF. The full variable domain, with the rest looked up from reference TRBV15 and TRBJ2-1, is DAMVIQNPRYQVTQFGKPVTLSCSQTLNHNVMYWYQQKSSQAPKLLFHYYDKDFNNEADTPDNFQSRRPNTSFCFLDIRSPGLGDTAMYLCATRGDFTNEQFFGPGTRLTVL.

This clonotype was counted many times. The chain carries TRBV20-1 and TRBJ2-3; 7 bases fit TRBD2. Trimming took 2 bases from V and 2 from J; bases not matched to a gene: 4. Germline CDR1 and CDR2: DFQATT and SNEGSKA (reference sequence). There are 14 residues in the CDR3. CDR3 protein: CSARLGTNTDTQYF. The CDR3 DNA sequence: TGCAGTGCTAGATTAGGGACTAACACAGATACGCAGTATTTT.

The rearrangement joins TRBV5-1 to TRBJ2-7, with 8 bases that match TRBD1. The CDR3 consists of 16 residues. Germline V gene sequence: CDR1 SGHRS, CDR2 YFSETQ. The trim removed 3 bases at V and 3 bases at J, leaving 11 bases unmatched. The chain's CDR3 is CASSSMPGTGSYEQYF. The CDR3 coding sequence is TGCGCCAGCAGCTCGATGCCCGGGACAGGAAGCTACGAGCAGTACTTC.

The V gene is TRBV20-1, the J gene TRBJ2-3, with D possibly matching TRBD2 (7 bases). The CDR3 sequence is 12 residues long. V gave up 4 bases and J gave up 9 bases, with 14 bases separating them. The germline V gene encodes CDR1 DFQATT and CDR2 SNEGSKA (reference sequence). DNA for the CDR3: TGCAGTGCTATGGGGGGGGCCGGGACGCAGTATTTT. Translation: CSAMGGAGTQYF.

About this clonotype: A much larger clone sits a single nucleotide away, making a read error possible. The chain uses TRBV3-1 and TRBJ2-1, with TRBD1 matching over 9 bases. The CDR3 sequence is 15 residues long. CDR1 is LGHDT, CDR2 YNNKEL, per germline (reference sequence). The CDR3 loop is CASSHPDRGLREQSF. The CDR3, as DNA: TGTGCCAGCAGCCATCCGGACAGGGGATTGCGTGAGCAGTCCTTC.

This clonotype occurred many times. This sequence joins TRBV7-2 and TRBJ1-4; D not resolved. The CDR3 is made up of 14 amino acids. Looked up from germline, CDR1 is SGHTA and CDR2 is FQGNSA. Between the trimmed V and J ends, which lost 1 base and 5 bases, there was a span of 8 bases. CDR3 nucleotide sequence: TGTGCCAGCAGCTTAGATCTCAGGAATGAAAAACTGTTTTTT. Translating gives CASSLDLRNEKLFF.

Of note for this clonotype: Given a much more abundant clone one base away, this may be a read error. The CDR3 DNA reads as TGTGTCAGCAGCTTAGGGACAGGGAATGAGCAGTTCTTC. Translation: CVSSLGTGNEQFF. V usage is TRBV7-9 and J usage is TRBJ2-1; 9 bases are a match to TRBD1. The germline gives CDR1 SEHNR, CDR2 FQNEAQ (reference sequence). The length of the CDR3 is 13 residues.

V and J are TRBV29-1 and TRBJ2-3; TRBD1 aligns across 7 bases. Germline V gene data show CDR1 as SQVTM and CDR2 as ANQGSEA. J gave up 2 bases and V 7 bases, and 6 bases lay outside the gene matches. CDR3 length equals 13 residues. CDR3 in amino acids: CSGGQPNTDTQYF. The CDR3 region has the DNA TGCAGCGGGGGACAGCCCAACACAGATACGCAGTATTTT.

The V and J genes are TRBV29-1 and TRBJ1-1; D gene unclear. Trimming shortened V by 6 bases and J by 1 base, and 6 bases separated the two germline ends. The germline gives CDR1 SQVTM, CDR2 ANQGSEA. This CDR3 has 11 amino acids. CDR3 nucleotides: TGCAGCGTACCGAGGAACACTGAAGCTTTCTTT. This codes for CSVPRNTEAFF.

The chain couples TRBV2 to TRBJ2-1; D unclear. The CDR3 is 18 residues long. The ends were cut back, 4 bases at V and 1 base at J, with 20 bases in the middle. Germline CDR1 and CDR2: SNHLY and FYNNEI. For the CDR3, the DNA is TGTGCCAGCAGTGGGAGCCCGGCGATGCTATCATCCTACAATGAGCAGTTCTTC. Its protein product is CASSGSPAMLSSYNEQFF.

The table lists this clonotype with a few counts. This chain connects TRBV11-2 to TRBJ2-1; D is undetermined. Trimming removed 0 bases at V and 0 bases at J, with 6 bases between. The CDR3 totals 15 residues. CDR1 is SGHAT and CDR2 is FQNNGV in the germline V gene. The CDR3 region has the DNA TGTGCCAGCAGCTTAGAATTTAGCTCCTACAATGAGCAGTTCTTC. Residues: CASSLEFSSYNEQFF.

The chain carries TRBV7-8 and TRBJ1-1; D is possibly TRBD1 (5 bases). Germline V CDR1 and CDR2: SGHVS, FQNEAQ. V was shortened by 1 base and J by 4 bases, with 22 bases between the two germline ends. The CDR3 length is 18 residues. This CDR3 is CASSLGSSIGGRGTEAFF. The DNA for the CDR3 is TGTGCCAGCAGCTTAGGTTCCTCTATTGGGGGTAGGGGCACTGAAGCTTTCTTT.